This record covers a single TCR beta chain. Its specificity is unknown. The source of the sample is a study of CD8+ T cells in alopecia areata. Following extraction, RNA underwent reverse transcription to cDNA, which served as the sequencing template. The repertoire was sequenced with immunoSEQ multiplex PCR; TCRdb's copy has only in-frame clones and lacks some. The sample includes roughly 220,000 clones, approximately 70% of them seen just once. Findings and caveats of the study: Researchers report lesional scalp, most notably alopecia totalis/universalis, outstripped normal scalp in clonality. Given one nonresponder, whether baseline CD8+ expansion relates to response remains uncertain.

Treatment in this sample: oral pan-JAK inhibitor, 5-10 mg twice daily. The investigators collected lesional scalp punch biopsies and peripheral blood from alopecia areata patients. V shed 5 bases, J shed 6 bases, and the junction held 8 bases outside the gene matches. Per germline, CDR1 GTSNPN and CDR2 SVGIG (reference sequence). The CDR3 sequence is 13 residues long. This sequence was found in a human donor with alopecia areata. The chain couples TRBV30 to TRBJ1-1, with TRBD1 identical over 8 bases. This material consisted of CD4+ T cells sorted from blood, taken at approximately week 45, from a patient treated with tofacitinib. The DNA of the CDR3 is TGTGCCTGGGGACGACAGGGGAGACCTGAAGCTTTCTTT. Protein sequence: CAWGRQGRPEAFF. Full variable domain (missing parts from reference TRBV30 and TRBJ1-1): SQTIHQWPATLVQPVGSPLSLECTVEGTSNPNLYWYRQAAGRGLQLLFYSVGIGQISSEVPQNLSASRPQDRQFILSSKKLLLSDSGFYLCAWGRQGRPEAFFGQGTRLTVV.